These 32 T cell receptor beta chains were sequenced from one sample in a study of T-cell memory formation after mild COVID-19. TCRdb redid the calling of the 5' RACE reads with MiXCR, one entry per CDR3 protein. Among around 310,000 distinct CDR3 sequences listed, 15% to 20% were seen once. Sequencing used PBMCs or a T cell subset sorted from them (not recorded which). These receptors were collected from a man younger than 30 who had mild COVID-19 (a few samples of this study predate the infection). Cell type and time point are not known.

This clonotype was seen only a few times. The chain combines TRBV19 with TRBJ2-3; 9 bases map to TRBD1. Germline assignment: CDR1 LNHDA and CDR2 SQIVND (reference sequence). CDR3 length: 17 residues. V trimming: 1 base; J trimming: 0 bases; junction bases outside the gene matches: 5. CDR3 coding DNA: TGTGCCAGTAGTATAGCGCGACAGGGGGGAAGCACAGATACGCAGTATTTT. Protein: CASSIARQGGSTDTQYF.

This chain connects TRBV11-2 to TRBJ1-3; D gene ambiguous. Trimming took off 5 bases at V and 0 bases at J, with 11 bases between the two ends. The CDR3 contains 15 residues. Germline loops: CDR1 SGHAT, CDR2 FQNNGV. This chain's CDR3 is CASSGVRGSGNTIYF. The CDR3 coding sequence is TGTGCCAGCAGCGGTGTACGCGGCTCTGGAAACACCATATATTTT.

This clonotype was detected only a few times. This chain connects TRBV6-5 to TRBJ1-6, with 9 bases aligning to TRBD1. The junction had 10 bases not matched to a gene; V was cut back by 6 bases and J by 10 bases. Germline V gene lookup returns CDR1 MNHEY and CDR2 SVGAGI. This CDR3 has 15 residues. The CDR3 sequence is CASSNDRGERSPLHF. The CDR3 region has the DNA TGTGCCAGCAGCAACGACAGGGGGGAACGCTCACCCCTCCACTTT.

The sample holds many counts of this clonotype. The rearrangement joins TRBV11-2 to TRBJ1-4; D not certain. The CDR3 sequence is 14 residues long. Germline V gives CDR1 SGHAT, CDR2 FQNNGV. V lost 3 bases and J lost 2, with 7 bases in between. CDR3: CASSFVGTNEKLFF. Written as DNA, the CDR3 is TGTGCCAGCAGCTTCGTGGGGACTAATGAAAAACTGTTTTTT.

This clonotype showed up just a few times. This sequence joins TRBV27 and TRBJ2-1, with D perhaps matching TRBD2 (6 bases). This CDR3 spans 15 amino acids. V dropped 7 bases and J dropped 1 base, with 14 bases sitting between them. Looked up from germline, CDR1 is MNHEY and CDR2 is SMNVEV (reference sequence). CDR3 sequence reads: CASTPRGSSYNEQFF. DNA for the CDR3: TGTGCCAGCACTCCTCGGGGGTCGTCCTACAATGAGCAGTTCTTC.

CDR3 coding DNA: TGTGCCAGCAGTCCGACTAGGAGGTCAGAAGAGCAGTTCTTC. Amino acid sequence: CASSPTRRSEEQFF. The chain links TRBV7-2 to TRBJ2-1, with D perhaps matching TRBD2 (6 bases). The CDR3 loop spans 14 amino acids. Trimming shortened V by 6 bases and J by 10 bases, and 19 bases separated the two germline ends. Germline assignment: CDR1 SGHTA and CDR2 FQGNSA.

This clonotype was picked up a small number of times. The chain recombines TRBV7-9 with TRBJ2-7; 8 positions agree with TRBD1. The CDR3 contains 13 residues. Germline values: CDR1 SEHNR, CDR2 FQNEAQ (reference sequence). Trimming cost V 6 bases and J 5 bases; bases outside gene matches: 6. The CDR3, as DNA: TGTGCCAGCAGTGGGGGACAGGCCGACGAGCAGTACTTC. It translates to CASSGGQADEQYF.

The J gene is TRBJ1-1, the V gene TRBV5-6; 7 nucleotides agree with TRBD1. CDR1 and CDR2 from the germline V gene are SGHDT and YYEEEE. V was clipped by 3 bases and J by 5 bases; unmatched bases: 7. This CDR3 has 14 amino acids. DNA of the CDR3: TGTGCCAGCAGCTGGGGACAGCTGTGGACTGAAGCTTTCTTT. Its translation: CASSWGQLWTEAFF.

Many counts were recorded for this clonotype. This chain connects TRBV7-2 to TRBJ2-7; D gene ambiguous. This CDR3 spans 12 amino acids. V was cut by 6 bases and J by 4 bases, with 10 bases left in between. Germline V gives CDR1 SGHTA, CDR2 FQGNSA. This chain's CDR3 is CASSWGSYEQYF. In nucleotides, the CDR3 is TGTGCCAGCAGTTGGGGATCGTACGAGCAGTACTTC. Combining the CDR3 with reference TRBV7-2 and TRBJ2-7 gives the whole variable domain GAGVSQSPSNKVTEKGKDVELRCDPISGHTALYWYRQSLGQGLEFLIYFQGNSAPDKSGLPSDRFSAERTGGSVSTLTIQRTQQEDSAVYLCASSWGSYEQYFGPGTRLTVT.

The chain joins TRBV2 to TRBJ1-2; D call uncertain. The CDR3 is 15 amino acids. V lost 3 bases and J 2 bases, leaving 13 bases between the germline ends. Germline assignment: CDR1 SNHLY and CDR2 FYNNEI. DNA of the CDR3: TGTGCCAGCAGTGACAGGCCGGGTTCCAACTATGGCTACACCTTC. Translation: CASSDRPGSNYGYTF.

CDR3 amino acids: CASSSGQMNEKLFF. DNA for the CDR3: TGTGCCAGCAGCTCAGGACAGATGAATGAAAAACTGTTTTTT. The V gene is TRBV7-2, the J gene TRBJ1-4, with D possibly being TRBD1 (6 bases). V lost 4 bases to trimming and J lost 5 bases, with 11 bases between them. CDR1 SGHTA and CDR2 FQGNSA come from the germline V gene. The CDR3 has 14 residues.

In this sample, this clonotype turned up a few times. This chain links TRBV7-8 with TRBJ2-2; D call uncertain. V gave up 1 base and J gave up 6 bases, with 12 bases separating them. The germline gives CDR1 SGHVS, CDR2 FQNEAQ. The CDR3 runs 15 residues. The CDR3 reads CASSLEVFGPGELFF. The CDR3 DNA reads TGTGCCAGCAGCTTAGAGGTTTTCGGGCCCGGGGAGCTGTTTTTT.

Only a few counts were recorded for this clonotype. The rearrangement joins TRBV4-3 to TRBJ2-3; the D gene is possibly TRBD2 (5 bases). V lost 1 base, J lost 4 bases, and 18 bases lay in between. The V gene's germline CDR1 is LGHNA and CDR2 YSLEER. CDR3 length: 17 amino acids. This CDR3 is CASSQALSGLGADTQYF. The CDR3 region has the DNA TGCGCCAGCAGCCAAGCGCTTAGTGGGCTGGGAGCAGATACGCAGTATTTT.

V and J are TRBV6-2 or TRBV6-3 and TRBJ1-2; 7 bases match TRBD1. V trimming: 0 bases; J trimming: 6 bases; junction bases outside the gene matches: 7. Germline V gives CDR1 MNHEY, CDR2 SVGEGT. The CDR3 is made up of 15 amino acids. The CDR3 DNA sequence: TGTGCCAGCAGTTACTCGACAGGGAGTCTCGATGGCTACACCTTC. Translating gives CASSYSTGSLDGYTF.

The chain recombines TRBV5-6 with TRBJ2-1; 10 bases fit TRBD2. The CDR3 has 14 amino acids. Germline values: CDR1 SGHDT, CDR2 YYEEEE. V trimming: 7 bases; J trimming: 8 bases; junction bases outside the gene matches: 9. The CDR3 DNA follows: TGTGCCAGCTTAGGGCTAGCGGGGGATGATGAGCAGTTCTTC. It encodes CASLGLAGDDEQFF.

This clonotype occurred many times. This rearrangement joins TRBV6-1 to TRBJ2-2, with TRBD2 matching over 12 bases. Germline trimming cut 2 bases from V and 6 bases from J; bases unmatched to any gene: 1. The CDR3 is 15 residues long. Germline CDR1 MNHNS, CDR2 SASEGT. The CDR3 reads CASSELAGGPGELFF. Written as DNA, the CDR3 is TGTGCCAGCAGTGAACTAGCGGGGGGGCCCGGGGAGCTGTTTTTT.

This clonotype was detected ten times or more. The V and J genes are TRBV7-2 and TRBJ2-5, with D maybe TRBD2 (6 bases). The germline V gene has CDR1 SGHTA and CDR2 FQGNSA. This CDR3 is 14 amino acids long. V was trimmed by 5 bases and J by 4 bases, leaving 14 bases between them. The CDR3 region is CASSPRRDRETQYF. CDR3 in DNA: TGTGCCAGCAGCCCGCGGCGGGATCGAGAGACCCAGTACTTC. Supplemented by reference TRBV7-2 and TRBJ2-5, the full variable domain reads GAGVSQSPSNKVTEKGKDVELRCDPISGHTALYWYRQSLGQGLEFLIYFQGNSAPDKSGLPSDRFSAERTGGSVSTLTIQRTQQEDSAVYLCASSPRRDRETQYFGPGTRLLVL.

CDR3 loop: CASSRGTGGRPLHF. In DNA, the CDR3 is TGTGCCAGCAGCCGCGGGACAGGGGGTAGGCCCCTCCACTTT. V and J are TRBV7-8 and TRBJ1-6, with 11 bases fitting TRBD1. The CDR3 has 14 amino acids. The germline V gene encodes CDR1 SGHVS and CDR2 FQNEAQ. J lost 13 bases, V lost 5 bases, and 7 bases had no gene match.

The J gene is TRBJ2-1, the V gene TRBV7-8, with 10 bases matching TRBD2. This CDR3 contains 16 residues. CDR1 is SGHVS, CDR2 FQNEAQ, per germline. With 6 bases clipped from V and 10 bases from J, the junction kept 15 bases outside the gene matches. The CDR3 loop is CASRKGTGTSAQEQFF. In DNA, the CDR3 is TGTGCCAGCAGAAAGGGGACTGGGACTAGCGCTCAAGAGCAGTTCTTC.

The rearrangement links TRBV28 to TRBJ1-6, with no clear D. This CDR3 has 13 amino acids. CDR1 is MDHEN, CDR2 SYDVKM, per germline. Trimming left V 6 bases short and J 6 bases short, with 9 bases between. The CDR3 here is CASSPSPNSPLHF. CDR3 nucleotides: TGTGCCAGCAGCCCTTCACCTAATTCACCCCTCCACTTT.

Ten or more counts support this clonotype. This chain links TRBV7-9 with TRBJ1-6; D not resolved. The CDR3 covers 17 residues. Between the trimmed V and J ends, which lost 4 bases and 2 bases, there was a span of 15 bases. Germline V gene data show CDR1 as SEHNR and CDR2 as FQNEAQ (reference sequence). CDR3 nucleotides: TGTGCCAGCAGCTCCGGAGAGGGAAATCCCTATAATTCACCCCTCCACTTT. Translated, it gives CASSSGEGNPYNSPLHF.

This clonotype has a handful of counts. The rearrangement uses TRBV5-1 and TRBJ2-3; D unresolved. Trimming shortened V by 1 base and J by 6 bases, and 12 bases separated the two germline ends. CDR1 and CDR2 (germline): SGHRS, YFSETQ. The CDR3 has 14 residues. The CDR3 DNA sequence: TGCGCCAGCAGCTTGATCGGACCGCAGGATACGCAGTATTTT. Amino acid sequence: CASSLIGPQDTQYF.

The chain couples TRBV12-3 or TRBV12-4 to TRBJ2-3; 7 bases line up with TRBD2. V trimming: 4 bases; J trimming: 5 bases; junction bases outside the gene matches: 18. CDR3 length: 18 amino acids. The CDR3, as DNA: TGTGCCAGCAGTTCTTTTGACCCTTGGGGGGGGACTCAAGATACGCAGTATTTT. The encoded protein is CASSSFDPWGGTQDTQYF.

The rearrangement joins TRBV6-5 to TRBJ1-2; 10 nucleotides match TRBD1. The CDR3 has 15 amino acids. Germline assignment: CDR1 MNHEY and CDR2 SVGAGI. Trimming removed 4 bases from V and 4 bases from J; junction bases left unmatched: 6. The DNA of the CDR3 is TGTGCCAGCAGTTCCTTCAGACAGGGGGCCTATGGCTACACCTTC. The encoded protein is CASSSFRQGAYGYTF.

In its sample, this clonotype was seen a few times. The CDR3 DNA sequence: TGCAGTGCTAGAGAGGGGATGAAGACCCAGTACTTC. It codes for CSAREGMKTQYF. The chain employs TRBV20-1 and TRBJ2-5; D not certain. Trimming shortened V by 0 bases and J by 6 bases, and 8 bases separated the two germline ends. This CDR3 has 12 amino acids. Germline CDR1 DFQATT, CDR2 SNEGSKA (reference sequence).

The chain links TRBV12-3 or TRBV12-4 to TRBJ2-5; 13 bases are shared with TRBD2. The CDR3 has 18 amino acids. V lost 4 bases and J lost 4; bases outside the gene matches: 12. The CDR3 protein is CASSWVSGLAGKGETQYF. CDR3 DNA sequence: TGTGCCAGCAGTTGGGTATCGGGACTAGCGGGGAAGGGAGAGACCCAGTACTTC.

This sequence joins TRBV28 and TRBJ2-2, with D uncertain. Per germline, CDR1 MDHEN and CDR2 SYDVKM. Trimming took off 6 bases at V and 3 bases at J, with 11 bases between the two ends. The length of the CDR3 is 14 residues. The CDR3 sequence is CASSMSVYTGELFF. CDR3 DNA sequence: TGTGCCAGCAGCATGTCAGTTTACACCGGGGAGCTGTTTTTT.

This clonotype was detected only a few times. The chain joins TRBV10-1 to TRBJ2-1; 10 bases are a match to TRBD2. This CDR3 contains 16 residues. The germline CDR1 and CDR2 sequences are WNHNN and SYGVQD (reference sequence). The J segment lost 7 bases and the V segment lost 0 bases, leaving 6 bases of the junction unmatched. CDR3 amino acids: CASSESIAGGLNEQFF. For the CDR3, the DNA is TGCGCCAGCAGTGAGTCGATAGCGGGGGGTTTAAATGAGCAGTTCTTC.

This clonotype was found a few times. V and J are TRBV7-9 and TRBJ2-5; D ambiguous. The CDR3 sequence is 11 residues long. Germline-derived CDR1 and CDR2 are SEHNR and FQNEAQ (reference sequence). V lost 5 bases and J lost 5, with 6 bases in between. The CDR3 region is CASSPTETQYF. As DNA, the CDR3 is TGTGCCAGCAGCCCCACTGAGACCCAGTACTTC.

The chain recombines TRBV7-2 with TRBJ2-7, with D maybe TRBD1 (6 bases). The CDR3 has 15 residues. Between the trimmed V and J ends, which lost 4 bases and 2 bases, there was a span of 15 bases. Germline V lookup: CDR1 SGHTA, CDR2 FQGNSA. CDR3 sequence reads: CASSSRSRGPYEQYF. The CDR3 bases are TGTGCCAGCAGCTCCCGCTCCAGGGGCCCCTACGAGCAGTACTTC.

The chain employs TRBV12-3 or TRBV12-4 and TRBJ2-1; 9 nucleotides match TRBD2. The CDR3 runs to 15 residues. The J segment lost 7 bases and the V segment lost 6 bases, leaving 10 bases of the junction unmatched. The CDR3 DNA sequence: TGTGCCAGCAGCCCAGGGACTAGCATTGGAAATGAGCAGTTCTTC. The encoded protein is CASSPGTSIGNEQFF.

This clonotype showed up many times. V gene TRBV7-2 combines with J gene TRBJ2-5, with D hard to call. Germline values: CDR1 SGHTA, CDR2 FQGNSA. Trimming took off 0 bases at V and 2 bases at J, with 10 bases between the two ends. CDR3 length: 15 amino acids. The CDR3, as DNA: TGTGCCAGCAGCTTAGCGCTAGTTCCTCAAGAGACCCAGTACTTC. This sequence encodes CASSLALVPQETQYF.